This note documents a single T cell receptor (beta chain) sequence. Germline assignment: CDR1 SGHRS and CDR2 YFSETQ. Unmatched junction bases numbered 8, after V lost 4 bases and J lost 5 bases. CDR3 length equals 15 residues. Method: immunoSEQ multiplex PCR; TCRdb's copy keeps in-frame clones and lacks some. The data hold approximately 50,000 clones, with about 86% observed a single time. This specimen belongs to a study of radiotherapy plus CTLA-4 blockade in lung cancer. The rearrangement uses TRBV5-1 and TRBJ1-4; 7 positions match TRBD1. The starting material was peripheral blood, obtained from a patient treated with radiotherapy plus ipilimumab. This TCR was sampled from a human donor with non-small cell lung cancer that progressed on radiotherapy plus ipilimumab. Some clones in this sample may be carry-over from other donors' samples. The CDR3 protein is CASSRSGQINEKLFF. The CDR3 bases are TGCGCCAGCAGCAGGTCGGGACAGATCAATGAAAAACTGTTTTTT.